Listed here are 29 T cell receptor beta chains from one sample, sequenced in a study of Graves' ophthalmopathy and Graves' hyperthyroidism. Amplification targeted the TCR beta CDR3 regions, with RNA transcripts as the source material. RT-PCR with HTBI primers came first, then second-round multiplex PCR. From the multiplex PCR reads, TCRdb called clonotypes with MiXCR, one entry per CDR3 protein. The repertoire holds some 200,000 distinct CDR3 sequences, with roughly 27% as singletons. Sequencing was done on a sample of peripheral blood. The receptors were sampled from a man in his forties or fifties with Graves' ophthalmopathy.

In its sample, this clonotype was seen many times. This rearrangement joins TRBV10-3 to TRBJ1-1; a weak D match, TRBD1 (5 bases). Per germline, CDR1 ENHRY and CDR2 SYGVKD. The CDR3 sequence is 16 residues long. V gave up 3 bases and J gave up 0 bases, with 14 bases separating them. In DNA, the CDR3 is TGTGCCATCAGTGAACTTATACAGGAGATGAACACTGAAGCTTTCTTT. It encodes CAISELIQEMNTEAFF.

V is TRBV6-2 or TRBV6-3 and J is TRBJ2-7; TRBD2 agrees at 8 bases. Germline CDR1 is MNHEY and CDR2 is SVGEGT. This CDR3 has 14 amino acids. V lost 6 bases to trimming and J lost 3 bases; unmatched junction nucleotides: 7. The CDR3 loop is CASRTGGDGYEQYF. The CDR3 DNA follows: TGTGCCAGCAGAACGGGAGGGGATGGCTACGAGCAGTACTTC.

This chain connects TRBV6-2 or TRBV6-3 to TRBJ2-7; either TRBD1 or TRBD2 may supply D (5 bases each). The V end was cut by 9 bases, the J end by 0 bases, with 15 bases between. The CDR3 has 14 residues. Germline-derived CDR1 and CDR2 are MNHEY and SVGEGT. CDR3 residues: CASSGTENSYEQYF. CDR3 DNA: TGTGCCAGTAGTGGGACGGAAAACTCCTACGAGCAGTACTTC.

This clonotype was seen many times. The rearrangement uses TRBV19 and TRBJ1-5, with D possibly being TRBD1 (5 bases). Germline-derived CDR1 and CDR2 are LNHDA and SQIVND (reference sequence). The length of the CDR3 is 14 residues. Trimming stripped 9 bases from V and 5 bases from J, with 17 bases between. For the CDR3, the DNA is TGTGCCAGCCAACCCAGGGTCAACCATCAGCCCCAGCATTTT. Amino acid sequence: CASQPRVNHQPQHF.

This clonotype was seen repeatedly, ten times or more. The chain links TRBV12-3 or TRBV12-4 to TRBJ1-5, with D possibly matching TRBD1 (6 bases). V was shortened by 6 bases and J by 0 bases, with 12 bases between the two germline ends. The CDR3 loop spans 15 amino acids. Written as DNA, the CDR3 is TGTGCCAGCAGCTGGACAGCTGTTAGCAATCAGCCCCAGCATTTT. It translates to CASSWTAVSNQPQHF.

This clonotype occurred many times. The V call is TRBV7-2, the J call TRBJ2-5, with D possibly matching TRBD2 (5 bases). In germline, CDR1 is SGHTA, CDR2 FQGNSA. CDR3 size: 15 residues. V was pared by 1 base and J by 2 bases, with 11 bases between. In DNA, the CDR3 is TGTGCCAGCAGCTTAGGCGTTAGCGCACAAGAGACCCAGTACTTC. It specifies CASSLGVSAQETQYF.

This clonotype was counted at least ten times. The CDR3 nucleotides read TGTGCCACCATGGACAGATCCTCCACAATTCAGTACTTC. It translates to CATMDRSSTIQYF. The J gene is TRBJ2-4, the V gene TRBV10-3; D might be TRBD1 (6 bases). The CDR3 loop spans 13 amino acids. V was pared by 10 bases and J by 10 bases, with 20 bases between. Per the germline V gene, CDR1 is ENHRY and CDR2 is SYGVKD.

CDR3 amino acids: CASSEGLFYQETQYF. The CDR3 coding sequence is TGTGCCAGCAGCGAGGGTTTGTTCTACCAAGAGACCCAGTACTTC. The V call is TRBV2, the J call TRBJ2-5; TRBD2 is a possible D gene (5 bases). The germline V gene encodes CDR1 SNHLY and CDR2 FYNNEI. Trimming removed 6 bases from V and 0 bases from J, with 14 bases in between. CDR3 length: 15 amino acids.

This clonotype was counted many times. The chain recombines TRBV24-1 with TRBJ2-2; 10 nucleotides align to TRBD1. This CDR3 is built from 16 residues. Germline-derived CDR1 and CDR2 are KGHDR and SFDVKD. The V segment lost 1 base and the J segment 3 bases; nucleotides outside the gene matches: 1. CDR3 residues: CATSDFGTGDTGELFF. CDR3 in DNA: TGTGCCACCAGTGATTTTGGGACAGGGGACACCGGGGAGCTGTTTTTT.

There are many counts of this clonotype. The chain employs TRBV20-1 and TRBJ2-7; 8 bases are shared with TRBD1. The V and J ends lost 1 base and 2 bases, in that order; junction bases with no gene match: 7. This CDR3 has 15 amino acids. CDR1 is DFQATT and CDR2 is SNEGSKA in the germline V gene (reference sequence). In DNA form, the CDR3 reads TGCAGTGCTAGAGTTGGACAGGGTCGGACCTACGAGCAGTACTTC. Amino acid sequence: CSARVGQGRTYEQYF.

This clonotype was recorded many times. The DNA for the CDR3 is TGCAGTGCTAGAGAGAAAACGGGACTAGCCCTCGAGCAGTACTTC. Its protein product is CSAREKTGLALEQYF. V is TRBV20-1 and J is TRBJ2-7, with 9 bases that match TRBD2. The CDR3 extends over 15 amino acids. Germline lookup yields CDR1 DFQATT and CDR2 SNEGSKA (reference sequence). V lost 0 bases and J lost 6; bases outside the gene matches: 9.

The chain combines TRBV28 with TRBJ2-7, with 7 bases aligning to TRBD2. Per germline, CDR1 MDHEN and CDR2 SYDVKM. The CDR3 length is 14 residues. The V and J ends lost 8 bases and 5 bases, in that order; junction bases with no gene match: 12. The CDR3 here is CASFSPGEGHEQYF. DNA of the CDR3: TGTGCCAGCTTCTCCCCCGGGGAGGGGCACGAGCAGTACTTC.

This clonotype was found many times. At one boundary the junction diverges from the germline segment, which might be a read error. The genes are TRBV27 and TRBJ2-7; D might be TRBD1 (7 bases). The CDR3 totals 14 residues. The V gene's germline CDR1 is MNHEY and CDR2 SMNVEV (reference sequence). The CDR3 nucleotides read TGTGCCAGCAGTGCGCGGGACAGCTCGTACGAGCGGTACTTC. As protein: CASSARDSSYERYF.

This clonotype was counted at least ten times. The CDR3 sequence: CSVVAGYGGELFF. CDR3 in DNA: TGCAGCGTTGTAGCAGGGTACGGTGGGGAGCTGTTTTTT. This chain joins TRBV29-1 and TRBJ2-2; D is perhaps TRBD1 (5 bases). Trimming removed 4 bases from V and 8 bases from J, with 14 bases in between. CDR3 length: 13 amino acids. Germline CDR1 reads SQVTM; CDR2 reads ANQGSEA.

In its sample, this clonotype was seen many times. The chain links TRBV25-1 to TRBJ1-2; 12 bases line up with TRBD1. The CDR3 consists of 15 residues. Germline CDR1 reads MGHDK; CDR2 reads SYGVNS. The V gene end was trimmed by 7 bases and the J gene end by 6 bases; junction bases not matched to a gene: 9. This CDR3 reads CASTGGQGALDGYTF. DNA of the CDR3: TGTGCCAGCACCGGGGGACAGGGGGCGTTGGATGGCTACACCTTC.

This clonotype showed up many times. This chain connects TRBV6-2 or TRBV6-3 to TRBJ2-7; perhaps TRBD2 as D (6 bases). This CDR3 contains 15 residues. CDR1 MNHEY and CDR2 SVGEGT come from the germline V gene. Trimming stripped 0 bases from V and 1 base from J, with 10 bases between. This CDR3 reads CASSYSRAGSYEQYF. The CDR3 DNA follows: TGTGCCAGCAGTTACTCGAGGGCGGGATCCTACGAGCAGTACTTC.

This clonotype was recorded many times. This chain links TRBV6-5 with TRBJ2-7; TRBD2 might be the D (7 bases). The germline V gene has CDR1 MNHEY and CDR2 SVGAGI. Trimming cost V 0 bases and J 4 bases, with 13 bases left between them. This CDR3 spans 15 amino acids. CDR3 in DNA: TGTGCCAGCAGTTACTCAGGGGGGGGAGGGTACGAGCAGTACTTC. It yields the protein CASSYSGGGGYEQYF.

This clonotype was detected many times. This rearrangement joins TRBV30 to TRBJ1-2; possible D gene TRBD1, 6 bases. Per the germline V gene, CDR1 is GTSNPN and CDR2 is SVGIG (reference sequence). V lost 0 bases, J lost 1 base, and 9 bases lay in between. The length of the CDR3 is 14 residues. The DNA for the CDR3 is TGTGCCTGGAGTGTACAGGGCGTTAACTATGGCTACACCTTC. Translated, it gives CAWSVQGVNYGYTF.

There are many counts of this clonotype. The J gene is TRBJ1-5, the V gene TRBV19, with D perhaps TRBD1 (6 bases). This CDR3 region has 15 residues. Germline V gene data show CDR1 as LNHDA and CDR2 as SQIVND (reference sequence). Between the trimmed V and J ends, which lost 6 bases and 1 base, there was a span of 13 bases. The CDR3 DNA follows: TGTGCCAGTAGCCTACAGGGAAAAAGCAATCAGCCCCAGCATTTT. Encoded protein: CASSLQGKSNQPQHF.

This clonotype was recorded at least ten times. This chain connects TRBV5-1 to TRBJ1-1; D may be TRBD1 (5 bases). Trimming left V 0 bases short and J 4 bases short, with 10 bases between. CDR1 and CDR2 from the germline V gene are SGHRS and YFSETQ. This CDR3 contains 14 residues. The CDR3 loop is CASSLDGGGTEAFF. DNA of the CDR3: TGCGCCAGCAGCTTGGATGGGGGGGGCACTGAAGCTTTCTTT.

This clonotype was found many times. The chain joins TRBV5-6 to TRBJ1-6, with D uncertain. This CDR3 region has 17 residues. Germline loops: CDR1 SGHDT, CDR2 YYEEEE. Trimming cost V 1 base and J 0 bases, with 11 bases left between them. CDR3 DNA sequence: TGTGCCAGCAGCTTGTATCTGGAGAGCTCCTATAATTCACCCCTCCACTTT. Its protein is CASSLYLESSYNSPLHF.

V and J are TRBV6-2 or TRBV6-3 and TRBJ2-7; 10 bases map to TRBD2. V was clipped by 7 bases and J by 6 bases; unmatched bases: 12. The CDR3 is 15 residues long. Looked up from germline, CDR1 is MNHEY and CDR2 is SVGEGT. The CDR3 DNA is TGTGCCAGCATCGACCCAAGCGGGAGGGCCATCGAGCAGTACTTC. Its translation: CASIDPSGRAIEQYF.

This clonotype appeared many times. For the CDR3, the DNA is TGTGCCAGCAGTGAAGCGTTTGGCGGGAGGGCCAACACCGGGGAGCTGTTTTTT. Encoded protein: CASSEAFGGRANTGELFF. The rearrangement links TRBV2 to TRBJ2-2; TRBD2 matches 9 bases. Looked up from germline, CDR1 is SNHLY and CDR2 is FYNNEI. V was pared by 0 bases and J by 2 bases, with 7 bases of the junction left unmatched. The CDR3 length is 18 residues.

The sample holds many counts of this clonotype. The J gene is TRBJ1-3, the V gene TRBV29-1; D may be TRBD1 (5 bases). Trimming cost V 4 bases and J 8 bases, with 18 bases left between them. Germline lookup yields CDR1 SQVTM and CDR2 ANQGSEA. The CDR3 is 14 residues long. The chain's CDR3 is CSVGMANGGDTIYF. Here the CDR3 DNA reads TGCAGCGTTGGTATGGCGAACGGAGGGGACACCATATATTTT.

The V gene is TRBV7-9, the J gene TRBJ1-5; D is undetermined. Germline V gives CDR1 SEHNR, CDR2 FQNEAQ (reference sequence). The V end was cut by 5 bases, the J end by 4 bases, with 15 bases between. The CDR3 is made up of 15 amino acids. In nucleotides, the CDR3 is TGTGCCAGCAGCGACGGACGTATGGGAAATCAGCCCCAGCATTTT. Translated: CASSDGRMGNQPQHF.

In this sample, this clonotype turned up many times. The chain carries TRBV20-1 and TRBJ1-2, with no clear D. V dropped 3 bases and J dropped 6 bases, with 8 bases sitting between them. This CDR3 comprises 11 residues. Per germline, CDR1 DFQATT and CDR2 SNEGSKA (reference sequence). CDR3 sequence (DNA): TGCAGTGCTAGTTACGCGGATGGCTACACCTTC. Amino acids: CSASYADGYTF.

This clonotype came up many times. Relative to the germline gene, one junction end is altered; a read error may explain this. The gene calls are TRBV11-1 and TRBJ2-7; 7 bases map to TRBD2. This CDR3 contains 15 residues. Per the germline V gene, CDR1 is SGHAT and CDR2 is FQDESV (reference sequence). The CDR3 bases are TGTGCCAGCAGCCTAGCGGAAGCCCTTACCGGCGAGCAGTACTTC. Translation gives CASSLAEALTGEQYF.

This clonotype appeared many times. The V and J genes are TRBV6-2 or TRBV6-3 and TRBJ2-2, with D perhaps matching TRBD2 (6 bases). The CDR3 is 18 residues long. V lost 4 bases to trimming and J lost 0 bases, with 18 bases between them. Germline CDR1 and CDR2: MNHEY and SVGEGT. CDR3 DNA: TGTGCCAGCAGTTTCCCCTCTCTTCGCGGGGCGAACACCGGGGAGCTGTTTTTT. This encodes CASSFPSLRGANTGELFF.

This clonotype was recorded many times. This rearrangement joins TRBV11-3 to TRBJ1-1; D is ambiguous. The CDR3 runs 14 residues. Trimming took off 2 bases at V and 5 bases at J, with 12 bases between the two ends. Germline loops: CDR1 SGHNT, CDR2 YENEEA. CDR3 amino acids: CASSLLSVETEAFF. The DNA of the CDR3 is TGTGCCAGCAGCTTACTATCAGTAGAGACTGAAGCTTTCTTT.